The source of this T cell receptor beta chain is a study of blood T cell repertoires in COVID-19. Across the whole study: The analysed material was cDNA or gDNA that came from T cells, B-cell-depleted T cells, or PBMCs.

In the original analysis: Estimation of nucleated cell counts relied on the amplification of reference gene primers. Only in-frame clones appear in the TCRdb table, and some are missing; sequencing was by immunoSEQ multiplex PCR. V and J calls and clone size follow that table, whereas D and trimming were derived from the DNA. The table shows around 330,000 clones, with around 89% occurring only once. The germline V gene has CDR1 MDHEN and CDR2 SYDVKM. Unmatched junction bases numbered 3, after V lost 6 bases and J lost 0 bases. This CDR3 is 16 amino acids long. This clonotype was obtained from a woman aged 25-40 years with COVID-19, enrolled during active disease. V usage is TRBV28 and J usage is TRBJ2-2; 11 bases agree with TRBD2. Sequenced input: peripheral blood. CDR3: CASSSTSGTNTGELFF. In nucleotides, the CDR3 is TGTGCCAGCAGCTCGACTAGCGGGACGAACACCGGGGAGCTGTTTTTT.